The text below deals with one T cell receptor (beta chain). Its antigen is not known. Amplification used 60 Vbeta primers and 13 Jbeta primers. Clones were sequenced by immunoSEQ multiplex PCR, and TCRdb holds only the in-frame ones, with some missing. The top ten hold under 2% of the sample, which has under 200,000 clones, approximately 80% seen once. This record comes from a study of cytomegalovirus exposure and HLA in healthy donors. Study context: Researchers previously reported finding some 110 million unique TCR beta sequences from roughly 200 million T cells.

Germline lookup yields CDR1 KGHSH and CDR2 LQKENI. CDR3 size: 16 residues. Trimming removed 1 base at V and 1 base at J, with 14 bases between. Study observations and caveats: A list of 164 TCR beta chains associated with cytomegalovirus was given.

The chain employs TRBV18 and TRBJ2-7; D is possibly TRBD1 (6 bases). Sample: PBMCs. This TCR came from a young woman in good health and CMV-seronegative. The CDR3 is CASSPQAQGVSYEQYF. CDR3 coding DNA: TGTGCCAGCTCACCACAGGCACAGGGCGTTTCCTACGAGCAGTACTTC.